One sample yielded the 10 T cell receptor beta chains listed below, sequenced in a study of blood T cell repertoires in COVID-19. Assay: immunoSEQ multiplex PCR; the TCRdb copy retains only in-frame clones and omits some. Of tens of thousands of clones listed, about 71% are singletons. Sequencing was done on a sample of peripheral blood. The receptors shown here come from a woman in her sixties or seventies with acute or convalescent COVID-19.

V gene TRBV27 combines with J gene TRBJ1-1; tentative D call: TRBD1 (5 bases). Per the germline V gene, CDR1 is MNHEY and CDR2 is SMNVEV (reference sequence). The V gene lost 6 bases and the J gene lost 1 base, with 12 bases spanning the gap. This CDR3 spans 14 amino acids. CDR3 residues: CASSSTTGNTEAFF. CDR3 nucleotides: TGTGCCAGCAGCTCCACCACAGGGAACACTGAAGCTTTCTTT.

In DNA form, the CDR3 reads TGTGCCAGCAGGAAGGGAGGCCGGGCCGGGGGAGATACGCAGTATTTT. Amino acid sequence: CASRKGGRAGGDTQYF. This chain uses TRBV2 with TRBJ2-3; possibly TRBD2 for D (6 bases). V was shortened by 6 bases and J by 5 bases, with 21 bases between the two germline ends. The CDR3 is 16 residues long. CDR1 is SNHLY and CDR2 is FYNNEI in the germline V gene.

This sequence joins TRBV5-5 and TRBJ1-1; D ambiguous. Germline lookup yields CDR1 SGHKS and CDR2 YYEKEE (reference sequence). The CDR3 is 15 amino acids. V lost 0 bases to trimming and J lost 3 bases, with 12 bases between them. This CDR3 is CASSLAPGDYTEAFF. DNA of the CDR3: TGTGCCAGCAGCTTGGCCCCAGGTGATTACACTGAAGCTTTCTTT.

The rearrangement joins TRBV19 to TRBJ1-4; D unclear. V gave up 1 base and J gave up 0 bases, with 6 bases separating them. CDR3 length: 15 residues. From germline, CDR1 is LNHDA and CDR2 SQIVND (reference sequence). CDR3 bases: TGTGCCAGTAGTATAGGAGTTGCAACTAATGAAAAACTGTTTTTT. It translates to CASSIGVATNEKLFF.

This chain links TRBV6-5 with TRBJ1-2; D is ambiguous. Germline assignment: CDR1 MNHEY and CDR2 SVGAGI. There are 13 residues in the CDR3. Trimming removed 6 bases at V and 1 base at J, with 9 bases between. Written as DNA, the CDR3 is TGTGCCAGCAGATTCGTTTTTAACTATGGCTACACCTTC. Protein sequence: CASRFVFNYGYTF.

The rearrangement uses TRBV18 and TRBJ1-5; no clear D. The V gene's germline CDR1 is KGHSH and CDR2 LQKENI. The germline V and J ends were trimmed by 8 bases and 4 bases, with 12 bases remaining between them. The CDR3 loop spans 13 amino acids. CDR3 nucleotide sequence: TGTGCCAGCGCGGAGGGCAGGAATCAGCCCCAGCATTTT. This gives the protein CASAEGRNQPQHF.

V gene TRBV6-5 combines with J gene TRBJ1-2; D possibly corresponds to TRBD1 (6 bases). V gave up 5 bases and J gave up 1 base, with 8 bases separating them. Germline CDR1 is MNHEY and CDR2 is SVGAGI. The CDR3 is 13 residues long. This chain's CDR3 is CASSLQGNYGYTF. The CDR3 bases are TGTGCCAGCAGTCTACAGGGTAACTATGGCTACACCTTC.

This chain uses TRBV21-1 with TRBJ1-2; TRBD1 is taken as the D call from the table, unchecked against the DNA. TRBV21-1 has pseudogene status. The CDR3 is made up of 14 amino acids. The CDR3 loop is CASSRIRGTFGYTF. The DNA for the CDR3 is TGTGCCAGCAGCAGGATCAGGGGGACATTTGGCTACACCTTC.

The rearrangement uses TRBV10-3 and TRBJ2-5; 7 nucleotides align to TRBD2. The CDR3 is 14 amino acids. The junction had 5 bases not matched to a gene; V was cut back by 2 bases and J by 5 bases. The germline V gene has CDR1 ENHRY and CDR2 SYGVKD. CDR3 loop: CAISEGLAAETQYF. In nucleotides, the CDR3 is TGTGCCATCAGTGAGGGTCTAGCGGCGGAGACCCAGTACTTC.

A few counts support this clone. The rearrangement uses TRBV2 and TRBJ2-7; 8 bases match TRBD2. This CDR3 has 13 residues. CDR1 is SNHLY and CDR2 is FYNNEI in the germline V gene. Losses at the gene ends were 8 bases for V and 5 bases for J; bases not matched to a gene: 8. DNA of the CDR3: TGTGCCAGCCGAAGAGCGGGAGAGGACGAGCAGTACTTC. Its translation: CASRRAGEDEQYF.